This T cell receptor beta chain was sequenced in a study of follicular helper T cells after annual influenza vaccination. The repertoire was sequenced with immunoSEQ multiplex PCR; TCRdb's copy has only in-frame clones and lacks some. Seen here are over 10,000 clones, approximately 80% observed once, and the top ten hold 3% to 4%. Time point given: 2015-2016 season, pre-vaccination. Vaccine contraindications, substance abuse, HIV/AIDS, active malignancy and active illness excluded donors. Non-naive CD4+CXCR5+PD-1+ cTfh were sorted into ICOS+CD38+ and ICOS-CD38- fractions. Study-level points and caveats: Change in circulating plasmablasts correlated with ICOS+CD38+ cTfh clonality change.

Regarding this clone: Its antigen is unidentified.

CDR1 is SGHTA, CDR2 FQGNSA, per germline. This CDR3 is built from 14 residues. Trimming pared 1 base from V and 2 bases from J, leaving 8 bases between. The J gene is TRBJ2-5, the V gene TRBV7-2; D not resolved. The origin of this receptor is an adult who received the influenza vaccine. Sequencing was performed on CXCR5+ CD38- circulating T follicular helper cells from blood, taken on the day of influenza vaccination. Subset denoted: circulating Tfh, non-naive CD4+CXCR5+PD-1+ (ICOS+CD38+ or ICOS-CD38-). The CDR3 nucleotides read TGTGCCAGCAGCTTAGTTCATAGTCAAGAGACCCAGTACTTC. The encoded protein is CASSLVHSQETQYF.